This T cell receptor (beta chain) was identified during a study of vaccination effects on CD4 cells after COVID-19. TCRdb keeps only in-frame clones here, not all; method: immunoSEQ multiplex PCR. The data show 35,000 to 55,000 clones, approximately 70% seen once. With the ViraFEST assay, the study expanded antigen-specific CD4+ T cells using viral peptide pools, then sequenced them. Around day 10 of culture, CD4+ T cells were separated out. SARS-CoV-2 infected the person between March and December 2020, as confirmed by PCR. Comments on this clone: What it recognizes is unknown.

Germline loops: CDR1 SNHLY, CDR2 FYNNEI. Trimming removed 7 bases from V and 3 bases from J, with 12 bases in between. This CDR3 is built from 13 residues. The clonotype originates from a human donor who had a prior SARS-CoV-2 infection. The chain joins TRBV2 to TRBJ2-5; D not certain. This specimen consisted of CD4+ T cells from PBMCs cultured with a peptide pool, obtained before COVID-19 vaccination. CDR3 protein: CASTSGGEETQYF. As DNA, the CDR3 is TGTGCCAGCACATCAGGCGGTGAAGAGACCCAGTACTTC.